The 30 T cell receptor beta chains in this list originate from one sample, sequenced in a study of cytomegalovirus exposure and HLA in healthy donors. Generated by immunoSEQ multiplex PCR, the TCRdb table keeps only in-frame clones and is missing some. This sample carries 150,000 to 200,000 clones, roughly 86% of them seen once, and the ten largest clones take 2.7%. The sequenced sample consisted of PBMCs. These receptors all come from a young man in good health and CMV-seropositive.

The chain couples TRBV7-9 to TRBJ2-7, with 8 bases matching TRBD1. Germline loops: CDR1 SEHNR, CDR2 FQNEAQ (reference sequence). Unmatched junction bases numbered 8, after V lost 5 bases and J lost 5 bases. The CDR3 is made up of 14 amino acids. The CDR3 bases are TGTGCCAGCAGCGACAGGGACAGGACCCACGAGCAGTACTTC. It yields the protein CASSDRDRTHEQYF.

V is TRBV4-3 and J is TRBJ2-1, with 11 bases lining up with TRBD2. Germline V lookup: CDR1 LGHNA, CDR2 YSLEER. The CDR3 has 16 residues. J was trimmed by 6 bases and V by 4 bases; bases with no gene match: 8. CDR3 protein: CASSRLLAGEGNEQFF. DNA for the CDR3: TGCGCCAGCAGCCGGCTACTAGCGGGGGAAGGCAATGAGCAGTTCTTC.

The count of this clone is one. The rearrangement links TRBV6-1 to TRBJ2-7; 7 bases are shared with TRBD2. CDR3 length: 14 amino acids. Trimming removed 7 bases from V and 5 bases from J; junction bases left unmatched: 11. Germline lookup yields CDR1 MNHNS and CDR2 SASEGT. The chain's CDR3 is CASIVRGVVNEQYF. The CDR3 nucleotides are TGTGCCAGCATCGTCCGGGGGGTGGTCAACGAGCAGTACTTC.

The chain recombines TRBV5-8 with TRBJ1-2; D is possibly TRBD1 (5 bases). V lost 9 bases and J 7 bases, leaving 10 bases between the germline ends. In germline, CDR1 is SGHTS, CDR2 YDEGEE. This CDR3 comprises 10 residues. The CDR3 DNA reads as TGTGCCATCCAGGGTGGTGGCTACACCTTC. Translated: CAIQGGGYTF.

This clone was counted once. This CDR3 is CASSASEGNTEAFF. The CDR3 DNA is TGTGCCAGCAGTGCGTCAGAGGGCAACACTGAAGCTTTCTTT. The V call is TRBV6-1, the J call TRBJ1-1; D call uncertain. The germline gives CDR1 MNHNS, CDR2 SASEGT. The ends were cut back, 4 bases at V and 2 bases at J, with 11 bases in the middle. This CDR3 is 14 amino acids long.

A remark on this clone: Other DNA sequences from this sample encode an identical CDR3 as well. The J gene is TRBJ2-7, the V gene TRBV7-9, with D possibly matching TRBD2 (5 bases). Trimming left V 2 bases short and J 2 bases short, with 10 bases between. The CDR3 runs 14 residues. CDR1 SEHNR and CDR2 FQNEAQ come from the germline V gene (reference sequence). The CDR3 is CASSLSGVTYEQYF. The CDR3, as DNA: TGTGCCAGCAGCTTATCCGGGGTGACCTACGAGCAGTACTTC. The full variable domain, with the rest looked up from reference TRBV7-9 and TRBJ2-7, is DTGVSQNPRHKITKRGQNVTFRCDPISEHNRLYWYRQTLGQGPEFLTYFQNEAQLEKSRLLSDRFSAERPKGSFSTLEIQRTEQGDSAMYLCASSLSGVTYEQYFGPGTRLTVT.

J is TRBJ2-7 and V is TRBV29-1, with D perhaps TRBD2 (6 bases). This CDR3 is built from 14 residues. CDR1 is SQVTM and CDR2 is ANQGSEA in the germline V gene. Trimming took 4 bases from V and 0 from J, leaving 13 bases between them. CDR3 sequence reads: CSVGGEAASYEQYF. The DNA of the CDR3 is TGCAGCGTTGGGGGGGAAGCAGCCTCCTACGAGCAGTACTTC.

CDR3 sequence reads: CASSFSSGANVLTF. For the CDR3, the DNA is TGTGCCAGCAGCTTTTCGAGCGGGGCCAACGTCCTGACTTTC. This rearrangement joins TRBV7-3 to TRBJ2-6; D is ambiguous. The CDR3 is made up of 14 amino acids. With 3 bases removed from V and 4 bases from J, the gap between germline ends came to 7 bases. Germline V gene lookup returns CDR1 SGHTA and CDR2 FQGTGA.

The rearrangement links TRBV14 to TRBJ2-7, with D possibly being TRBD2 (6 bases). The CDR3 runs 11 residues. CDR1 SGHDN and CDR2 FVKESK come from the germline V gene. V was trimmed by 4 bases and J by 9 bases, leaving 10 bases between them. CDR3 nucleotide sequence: TGTGCCAGCAGCCGCGGGGACGGGCAGTACTTC. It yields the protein CASSRGDGQYF.

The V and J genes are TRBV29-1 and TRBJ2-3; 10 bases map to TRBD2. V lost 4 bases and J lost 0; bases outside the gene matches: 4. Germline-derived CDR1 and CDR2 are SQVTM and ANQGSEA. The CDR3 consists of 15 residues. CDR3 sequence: CSVGLAGDSTDTQYF. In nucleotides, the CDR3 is TGCAGCGTTGGTCTAGCGGGGGATAGCACAGATACGCAGTATTTT.

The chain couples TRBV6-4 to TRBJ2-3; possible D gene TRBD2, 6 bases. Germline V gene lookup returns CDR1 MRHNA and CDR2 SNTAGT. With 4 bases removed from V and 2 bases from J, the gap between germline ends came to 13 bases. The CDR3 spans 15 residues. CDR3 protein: CASSGDGGSTDTQYF. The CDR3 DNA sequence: TGTGCCAGCAGTGGGGACGGGGGATCCACAGATACGCAGTATTTT.

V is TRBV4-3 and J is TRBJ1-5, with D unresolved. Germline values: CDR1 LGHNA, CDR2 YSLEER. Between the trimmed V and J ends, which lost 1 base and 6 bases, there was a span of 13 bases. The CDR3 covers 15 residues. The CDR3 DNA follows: TGCGCCAGCAGCCAAGGGTACTACCTTTCTCAGCCCCAGCATTTT. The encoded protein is CASSQGYYLSQPQHF.

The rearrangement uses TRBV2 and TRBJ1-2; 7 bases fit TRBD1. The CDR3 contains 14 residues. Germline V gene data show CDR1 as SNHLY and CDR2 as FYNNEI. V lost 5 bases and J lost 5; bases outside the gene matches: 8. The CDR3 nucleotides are TGTGCCAGCAGTAATGACAGGGTTTCATATGGCTACACCTTC. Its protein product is CASSNDRVSYGYTF.

The CDR3, as DNA: TGTGCCAGCAGCGTAGGGACAGACACTGAAGCTTTCTTT. Translation: CASSVGTDTEAFF. The chain couples TRBV9 to TRBJ1-1, with D perhaps TRBD1 (6 bases). Germline V gene data show CDR1 as SGDLS and CDR2 as YYNGEE. V lost 0 bases, J lost 3 bases, and 6 bases lay in between. CDR3 size: 13 residues. The full variable domain, completed using reference TRBV9 and TRBJ1-1, is DSGVTQTPKHLITATGQRVTLRCSPRSGDLSVYWYQQSLDQGLQFLIQYYNGEERAKGNILERFSAQQFPDLHSELNLSSLELGDSALYFCASSVGTDTEAFFGQGTRLTVV.

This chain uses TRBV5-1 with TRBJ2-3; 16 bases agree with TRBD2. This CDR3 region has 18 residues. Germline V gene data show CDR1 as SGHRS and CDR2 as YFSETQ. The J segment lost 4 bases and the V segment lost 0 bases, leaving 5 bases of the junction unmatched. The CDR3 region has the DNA TGCGCCAGCAGCTTGGAAGGGACTAGCGGGGGGGCTGCAGATACGCAGTATTTT. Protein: CASSLEGTSGGAADTQYF.

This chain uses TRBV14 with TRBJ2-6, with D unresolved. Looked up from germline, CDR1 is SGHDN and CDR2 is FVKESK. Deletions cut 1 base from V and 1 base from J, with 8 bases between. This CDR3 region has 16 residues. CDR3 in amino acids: CASSQGSGSGANVLTF. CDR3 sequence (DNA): TGTGCCAGCAGCCAAGGTTCCGGGTCTGGGGCCAACGTCCTGACTTTC.

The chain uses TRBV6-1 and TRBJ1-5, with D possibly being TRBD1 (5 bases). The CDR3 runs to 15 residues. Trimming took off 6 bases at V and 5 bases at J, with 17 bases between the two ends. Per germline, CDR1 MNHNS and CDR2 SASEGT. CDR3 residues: CASSATGTVDQPQHF. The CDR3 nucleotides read TGTGCCAGCAGCGCAACAGGTACGGTGGATCAGCCCCAGCATTTT.

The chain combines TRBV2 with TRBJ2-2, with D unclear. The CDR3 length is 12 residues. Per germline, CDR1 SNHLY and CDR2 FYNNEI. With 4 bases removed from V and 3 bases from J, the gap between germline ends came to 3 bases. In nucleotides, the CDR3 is TGTGCCAGCAGTGTATACACCGGGGAGCTGTTTTTT. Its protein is CASSVYTGELFF. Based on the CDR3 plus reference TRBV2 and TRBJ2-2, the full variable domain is EPEVTQTPSHQVTQMGQEVILRCVPISNHLYFYWYRQILGQKVEFLVSFYNNEISEKSEIFDDQFSVERPDGSNFTLKIRSTKLEDSAMYFCASSVYTGELFFGEGSRLTVL.

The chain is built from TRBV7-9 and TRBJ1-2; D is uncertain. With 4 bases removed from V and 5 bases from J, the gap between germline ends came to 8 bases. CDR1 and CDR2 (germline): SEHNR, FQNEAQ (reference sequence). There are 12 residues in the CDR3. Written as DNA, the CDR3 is TGTGCCAGCAGCTCCGTTGAGTATGGCTACACCTTC. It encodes CASSSVEYGYTF.

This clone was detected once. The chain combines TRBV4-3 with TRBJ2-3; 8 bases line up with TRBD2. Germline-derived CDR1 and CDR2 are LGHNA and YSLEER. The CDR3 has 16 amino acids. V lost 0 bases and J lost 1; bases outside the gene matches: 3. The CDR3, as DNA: TGCGCCAGCAGCCAAGATGTTAGCGGGGGCACAGATACGCAGTATTTT. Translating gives CASSQDVSGGTDTQYF.

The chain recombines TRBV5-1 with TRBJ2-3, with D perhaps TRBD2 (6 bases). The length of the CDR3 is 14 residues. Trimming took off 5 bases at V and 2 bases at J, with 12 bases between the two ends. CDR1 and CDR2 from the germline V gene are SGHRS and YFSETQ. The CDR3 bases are TGCGCCAGCAGTAGGGCGGGGCCCACAGATACGCAGTATTTT. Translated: CASSRAGPTDTQYF.

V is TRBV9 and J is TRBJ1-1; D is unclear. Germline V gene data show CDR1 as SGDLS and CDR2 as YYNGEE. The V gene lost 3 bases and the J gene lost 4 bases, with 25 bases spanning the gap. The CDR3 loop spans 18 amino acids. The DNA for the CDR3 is TGTGCCAGCAGCGCCCAAGATGCGGGGTCGGCGTTGGGCACTGAAGCTTTCTTT. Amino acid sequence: CASSAQDAGSALGTEAFF.

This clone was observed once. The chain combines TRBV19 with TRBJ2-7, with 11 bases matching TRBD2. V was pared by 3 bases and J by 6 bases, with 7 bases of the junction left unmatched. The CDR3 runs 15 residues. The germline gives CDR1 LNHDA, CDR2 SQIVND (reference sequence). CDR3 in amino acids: CASSIRLAGISEQYF. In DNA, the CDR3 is TGTGCCAGTAGTATCCGACTAGCGGGAATAAGCGAGCAGTACTTC. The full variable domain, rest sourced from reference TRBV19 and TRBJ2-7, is DGGITQSPKYLFRKEGQNVTLSCEQNLNHDAMYWYRQDPGQGLRLIYYSQIVNDFQKGDIAEGYSVSREKKESFPLTVTSAQKNPTAFYLCASSIRLAGISEQYFGPGTRLTVT.

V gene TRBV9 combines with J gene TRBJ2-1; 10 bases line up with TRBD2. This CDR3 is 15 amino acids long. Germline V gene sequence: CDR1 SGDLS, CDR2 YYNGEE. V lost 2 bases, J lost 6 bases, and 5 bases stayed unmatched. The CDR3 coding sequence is TGTGCCAGCAGCGTTGCTAGCGGGAGTGCCAATGAGCAGTTCTTC. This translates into CASSVASGSANEQFF.

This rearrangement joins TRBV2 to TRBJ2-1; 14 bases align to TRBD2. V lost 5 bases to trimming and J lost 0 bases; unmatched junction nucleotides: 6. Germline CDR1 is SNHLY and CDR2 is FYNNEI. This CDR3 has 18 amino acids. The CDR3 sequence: CASSTGTSGGSSYNEQFF. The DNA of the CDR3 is TGTGCCAGCAGTACCGGGACTAGCGGGGGCAGCTCCTACAATGAGCAGTTCTTC. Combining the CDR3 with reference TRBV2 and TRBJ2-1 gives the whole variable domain EPEVTQTPSHQVTQMGQEVILRCVPISNHLYFYWYRQILGQKVEFLVSFYNNEISEKSEIFDDQFSVERPDGSNFTLKIRSTKLEDSAMYFCASSTGTSGGSSYNEQFFGPGTRLTVL.

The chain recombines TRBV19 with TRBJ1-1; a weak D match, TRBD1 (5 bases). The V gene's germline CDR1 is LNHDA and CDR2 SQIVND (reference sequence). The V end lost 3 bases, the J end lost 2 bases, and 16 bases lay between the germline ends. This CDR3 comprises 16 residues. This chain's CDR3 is CASSMLAGQGNTEAFF. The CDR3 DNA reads TGTGCCAGTAGTATGTTGGCTGGGCAGGGAAACACTGAAGCTTTCTTT.

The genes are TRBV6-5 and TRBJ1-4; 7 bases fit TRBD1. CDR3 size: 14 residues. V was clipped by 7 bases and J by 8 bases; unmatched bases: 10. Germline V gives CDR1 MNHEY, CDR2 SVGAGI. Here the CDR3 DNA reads TGTGCCAGCACCCCCGACAGGGATGGGGAAAAACTGTTTTTT. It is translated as CASTPDRDGEKLFF.

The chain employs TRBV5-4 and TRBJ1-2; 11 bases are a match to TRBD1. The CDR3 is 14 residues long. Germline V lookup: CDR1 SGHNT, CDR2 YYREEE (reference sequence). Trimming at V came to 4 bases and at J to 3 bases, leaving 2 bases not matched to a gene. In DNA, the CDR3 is TGTGCCAGCAGCCCGGGACAGGGGGACTATGGCTACACCTTC. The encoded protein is CASSPGQGDYGYTF.

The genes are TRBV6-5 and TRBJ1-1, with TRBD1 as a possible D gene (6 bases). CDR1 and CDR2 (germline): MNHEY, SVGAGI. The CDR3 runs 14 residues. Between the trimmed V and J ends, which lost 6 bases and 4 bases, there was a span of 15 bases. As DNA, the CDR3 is TGTGCCAGCAGGCTCAGGGGCGGGAGCACTGAAGCTTTCTTT. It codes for CASRLRGGSTEAFF.

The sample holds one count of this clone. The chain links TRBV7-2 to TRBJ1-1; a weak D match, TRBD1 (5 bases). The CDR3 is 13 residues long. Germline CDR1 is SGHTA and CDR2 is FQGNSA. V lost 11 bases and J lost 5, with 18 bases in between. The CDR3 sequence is CACRRDSGTEAFF. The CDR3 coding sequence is TGTGCCTGCCGCAGGGACTCGGGTACTGAAGCTTTCTTT.